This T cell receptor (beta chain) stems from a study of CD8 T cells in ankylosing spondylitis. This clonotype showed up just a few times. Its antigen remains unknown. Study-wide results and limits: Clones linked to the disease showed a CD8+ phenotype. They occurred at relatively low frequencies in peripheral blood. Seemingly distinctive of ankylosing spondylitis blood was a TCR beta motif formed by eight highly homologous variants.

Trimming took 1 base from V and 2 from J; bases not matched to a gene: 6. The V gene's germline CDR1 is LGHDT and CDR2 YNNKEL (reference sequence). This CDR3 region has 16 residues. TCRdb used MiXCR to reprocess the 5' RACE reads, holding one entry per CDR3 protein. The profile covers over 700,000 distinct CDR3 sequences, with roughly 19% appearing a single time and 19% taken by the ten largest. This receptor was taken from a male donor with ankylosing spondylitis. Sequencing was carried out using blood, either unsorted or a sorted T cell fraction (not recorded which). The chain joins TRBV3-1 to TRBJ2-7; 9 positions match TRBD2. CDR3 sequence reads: CASSQAVLAGTYEQYF. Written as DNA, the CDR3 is TGTGCCAGCAGCCAAGCGGTCCTAGCGGGGACCTACGAGCAGTACTTC.